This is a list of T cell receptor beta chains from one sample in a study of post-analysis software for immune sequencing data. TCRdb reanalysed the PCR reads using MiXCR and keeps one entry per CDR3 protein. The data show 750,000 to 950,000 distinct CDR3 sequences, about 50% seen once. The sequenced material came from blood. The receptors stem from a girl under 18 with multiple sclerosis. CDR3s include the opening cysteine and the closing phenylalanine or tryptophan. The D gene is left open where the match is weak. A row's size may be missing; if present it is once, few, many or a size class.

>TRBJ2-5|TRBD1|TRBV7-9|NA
CASRPTGAQETQYF
TGTGCCAGCAGACCTACAGGGGCCCAAGAGACCCAGTACTTC
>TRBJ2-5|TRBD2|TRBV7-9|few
CASSLASGRDFETQYF
TGTGCCAGCAGCCTCGCTAGCGGGAGGGATTTTGAGACCCAGTACTTC
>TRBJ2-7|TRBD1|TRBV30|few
CAWRRAGTGVAEQYF
TGTGCCTGGAGACGTGCCGGGACAGGGGTTGCCGAGCAGTACTTC
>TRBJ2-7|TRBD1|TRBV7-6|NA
CASSSKGALEQYF
TGTGCCAGCAGCTCAAAGGGGGCCTTGGAGCAGTACTTC
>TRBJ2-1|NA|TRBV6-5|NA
CASSYTRTAGNEQFF
TGTGCCAGCAGTTACACACGGACAGCGGGCAATGAGCAGTTCTTC
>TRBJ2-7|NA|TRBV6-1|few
CASSVVGKGSYEQYF
TGTGCCAGCAGTGTTGTAGGAAAGGGCTCCTACGAGCAGTACTTC
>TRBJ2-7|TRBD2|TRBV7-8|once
CASSLTWSGVDSYEQYF
TGTGCCAGCAGCTTAACGTGGAGCGGGGTGGACTCCTACGAGCAGTACTTC
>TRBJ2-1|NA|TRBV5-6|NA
CASSFLDSMIEQFF
TGTGCCAGCAGCTTTTTGGACTCAATGATCGAGCAGTTCTTC
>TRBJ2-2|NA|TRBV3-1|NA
CASSQDPGSGELFF
TGTGCCAGCAGCCAAGATCCGGGGTCCGGGGAGCTGTTTTTT
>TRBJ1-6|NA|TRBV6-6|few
CASSYRQEASPLHF
TGTGCCAGCAGTTACCGACAGGAAGCTTCACCCCTCCACTTT
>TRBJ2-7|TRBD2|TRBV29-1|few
CAVGLAGASEQYF
TGCGCGGTAGGGCTAGCGGGAGCCAGCGAGCAGTACTTC
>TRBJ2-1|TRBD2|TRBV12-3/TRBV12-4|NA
CATQSGGPYNEQFF
TGTGCCACCCAAAGCGGGGGACCTTACAATGAGCAGTTCTTC
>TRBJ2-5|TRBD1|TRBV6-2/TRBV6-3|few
CASSPRGRGTQYF
TGTGCCAGCAGCCCCAGGGGGCGCGGGACCCAGTACTTC
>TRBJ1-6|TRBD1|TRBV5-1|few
CASSSGQGFSPLHF
TGCGCCAGCAGCTCGGGACAGGGGTTTTCACCCCTCCACTTT
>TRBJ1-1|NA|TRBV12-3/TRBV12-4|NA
CASSPGHLEAFF
TGTGCCAGCAGTCCCGGACACCTTGAAGCTTTCTTT
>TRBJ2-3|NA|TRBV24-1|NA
CATSGRDTQYF
TGTGCCACCAGTGGTCGAGATACGCAGTATTTT
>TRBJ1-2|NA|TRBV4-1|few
CASSQEGLSGDNPGYTF
TGCGCCAGCAGCCAAGAGGGCCTTTCCGGCGATAATCCTGGCTACACCTTC